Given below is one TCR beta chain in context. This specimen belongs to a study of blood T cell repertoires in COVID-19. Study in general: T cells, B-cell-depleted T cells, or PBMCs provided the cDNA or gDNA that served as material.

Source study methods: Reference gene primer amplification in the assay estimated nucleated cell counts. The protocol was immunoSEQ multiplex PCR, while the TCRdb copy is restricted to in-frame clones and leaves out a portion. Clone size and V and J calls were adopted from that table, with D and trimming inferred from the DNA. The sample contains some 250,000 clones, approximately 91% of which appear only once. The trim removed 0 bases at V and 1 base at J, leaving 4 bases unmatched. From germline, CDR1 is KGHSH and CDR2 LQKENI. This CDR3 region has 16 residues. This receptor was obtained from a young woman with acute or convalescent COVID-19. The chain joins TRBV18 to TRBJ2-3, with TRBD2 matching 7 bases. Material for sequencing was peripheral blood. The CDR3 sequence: CASSPPILAGTDTQYF. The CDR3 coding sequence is TGTGCCAGCTCACCACCTATCCTAGCGGGCACAGATACGCAGTATTTT.